What follows are 9 T cell receptor beta chains derived from one specimen sequenced in a study of PD-L1 blockade in urothelial cancer. Profiling relied on immunoSEQ multiplex PCR, and the TCRdb table lists in-frame clones only, not all of them. The sample has about 72,000 clones, approximately 86% seen once. Time point meaning: pretreatment peripheral blood. The specimen comprised PBMCs, sampled around atezolizumab (anti-PD-L1) treatment. Source of these receptors: a man aged 60-69 years with urothelial cancer.

V is TRBV6-1 and J is TRBJ2-7; D is uncertain. Germline V gene data show CDR1 as MNHNS and CDR2 as SASEGT. The ends were cut back, 2 bases at V and 0 bases at J, with 8 bases in the middle. The CDR3 spans 14 residues. The CDR3 spells CASSEIYSSYEQYF. The CDR3 DNA reads TGTGCCAGCAGTGAAATCTACAGCTCCTACGAGCAGTACTTC.

The J gene is TRBJ2-1, the V gene TRBV2; 7 bases map to TRBD2. The V gene's germline CDR1 is SNHLY and CDR2 FYNNEI. Trimming at V came to 8 bases and at J to 9 bases, leaving 16 bases not matched to a gene. The CDR3 extends over 15 amino acids. CDR3 DNA sequence: TGTGCCAGCCGGTCCCCGGGACTATCCTCGGGTGAGCAGTTCTTC. It specifies CASRSPGLSSGEQFF.

This clone was counted once. J is TRBJ2-7 and V is TRBV15; 8 nucleotides agree with TRBD2. Trimming cost V 5 bases and J 0 bases; bases outside gene matches: 12. The CDR3 consists of 17 residues. In germline, CDR1 is LNHNV, CDR2 YYDKDF (reference sequence). The chain's CDR3 is CATSFSERGPPSYEQYF. DNA for the CDR3: TGTGCCACCAGCTTCTCGGAGCGGGGGCCACCCTCCTACGAGCAGTACTTC.

In this sample, this clone turned up once. CDR3 loop: CASSHFSIGYTF. The CDR3, as DNA: TGTGCCAGTAGCCACTTCTCGATTGGCTACACCTTC. V is TRBV19 and J is TRBJ1-2, with D unresolved. The V end lost 6 bases, the J end lost 7 bases, and 12 bases lay between the germline ends. The CDR3 length is 12 residues. CDR1 LNHDA and CDR2 SQIVND come from the germline V gene (reference sequence).

This rearrangement joins TRBV19 to TRBJ1-5; possibly TRBD1 for D (5 bases). Germline V gives CDR1 LNHDA, CDR2 SQIVND (reference sequence). Trimming stripped 7 bases from V and 9 bases from J, with 19 bases between. The CDR3 totals 14 residues. In DNA, the CDR3 is TGTGCCAGTACCACAGGAGGGTATGGAACGCCCCAGCATTTT. It translates to CASTTGGYGTPQHF.

V and J are TRBV6-5 and TRBJ2-7; perhaps TRBD2 as D (5 bases). With 7 bases removed from V and 0 bases from J, the gap between germline ends came to 10 bases. The CDR3 length is 13 residues. CDR1 MNHEY and CDR2 SVGAGI come from the germline V gene. CDR3 sequence reads: CASIGVGSYEQYF. CDR3 in DNA: TGTGCCAGCATCGGGGTAGGCTCCTACGAGCAGTACTTC.

Written as DNA, the CDR3 is TGTGCCAGCAGCCATCGTTTTACAGGGGAGTTCTACGAGCAGTACTTC. Amino acid sequence: CASSHRFTGEFYEQYF. This chain connects TRBV14 to TRBJ2-7, with 7 bases identical to TRBD1. J lost 3 bases, V lost 3 bases, and 11 bases had no gene match. CDR1 is SGHDN, CDR2 FVKESK, per germline. The CDR3 is 16 residues long.

The chain employs TRBV2 and TRBJ1-5; 9 bases line up with TRBD1. The length of the CDR3 is 13 residues. Germline CDR1 and CDR2: SNHLY and FYNNEI. Trimming removed 9 bases from V and 4 bases from J; junction bases left unmatched: 4. The CDR3 sequence is CASGGTGNQPQHF. CDR3 DNA sequence: TGTGCCAGTGGGGGGACAGGGAATCAGCCCCAGCATTTT.

V usage is TRBV6-6 and J usage is TRBJ1-5; D not certain. Trimming took off 4 bases at V and 5 bases at J, with 9 bases between the two ends. In germline, CDR1 is MNHNY, CDR2 SVGAGI (reference sequence). The CDR3 length is 13 residues. The CDR3 region has the DNA TGTGCCAGCAGTTTGTCCGGGTATCAGCCCCAGCATTTT. This sequence encodes CASSLSGYQPQHF.